This T cell receptor (beta chain) comes out of a study of blood T cell repertoires in COVID-19. Whole-study context: The samples span acute and convalescent COVID-19 from the United States, Italy and Spain.

Authors' analysis steps: Researchers report that nucleated cell counts were estimated from reference gene primer amplification. Assay: immunoSEQ multiplex PCR; the TCRdb copy retains only in-frame clones and omits some. V and J calls and clone size are copied from that table; D and trimming were computed from the DNA. The data contain about 240,000 clones, roughly four fifths of them seen just once; the ten biggest clones take up 9.5% to 15%. CDR3 length: 16 amino acids. V dropped 6 bases and J dropped 0 bases, with 17 bases sitting between them. CDR1 is MNHEY and CDR2 is SMNVEV in the germline V gene (reference sequence).

This chain joins TRBV27 and TRBJ1-1; no clear D. Sequencing was carried out using peripheral blood. This sequence was found in a woman aged 55-75 years with active or convalescent COVID-19. The CDR3 loop reads CASRWPTTDMNTEAFF. The DNA for the CDR3 is TGTGCCAGCAGATGGCCCACGACTGATATGAACACTGAAGCTTTCTTT.